This T cell receptor (beta chain) was retrieved from a study of breast tumors, draining lymph nodes, adjacent tissues. TCRdb ran MiXCR on the multiplex PCR reads and lists one entry per CDR3 protein. The sample holds 100,000 to 150,000 distinct CDR3 sequences, 20% to 25% seen once. This clonotype was observed a few times. Antigen specificity is unknown. Study findings and constraints: Tumor T cell lymph node origin was a supported hypothesis, not proven. Tumors had less TCR diversity than lymph nodes, more than nontumor tissue. The data were judged consistent with most tumor T cells coming from lymph node and expanding in tumor. Luminal-like breast cancer showed significantly greater tumor-nontumor repertoire similarity than basal-like breast cancer did.

The length of the CDR3 is 15 residues. Germline V gene lookup returns CDR1 MDHEN and CDR2 SYDVKM. The V and J ends lost 1 base and 7 bases respectively, with 13 bases between them. Samples came from axillary lymph nodes draining the breast cancer. Input material: axillary lymph node tissue. The V call is TRBV28, the J call TRBJ2-2; D unresolved. The origin of this receptor is a female donor with breast cancer. Some clones in this sample may be carry-over from other donors' samples. CDR3 region: CASSLFSGMDGELFF. CDR3 nucleotides: TGTGCCAGCAGTTTATTCTCCGGTATGGACGGGGAGCTGTTTTTT. Drawing the rest from reference TRBV28 and TRBJ2-2, the complete variable domain is DVKVTQSSRYLVKRTGEKVFLECVQDMDHENMFWYRQDPGLGLRLIYFSYDVKMKEKGDIPEGYSVSREKKERFSLILESASTNQTSMYLCASSLFSGMDGELFFGEGSRLTVL.